This T cell receptor beta chain appears in the sequencing data of a study of CD8+CD57+ T cells in acquired aplastic anemia. Background on the study: Sorted CD4+ plus CD8+ cells gave DNA averaging around 3 ug. CD4+ cells from healthy donors averaged around 10 million reads.

Study-wide findings and caveats: The study found no significant CD8+ Simpson's diversity difference between patients and controls. The number of CD8+ CDR3 sequences shared by patients and controls was twenty-nine.

Worth noting for this clonotype: Its antigen is not known.

V trimming: 3 bases; J trimming: 6 bases; junction bases outside the gene matches: 12. Germline V gene data show CDR1 as LNHNV and CDR2 as YYDKDF (reference sequence). The CDR3 consists of 16 residues. Investigators profiled TCR beta VDJ and CDR3 from genomic DNA template. TCRdb re-called the reads through MiXCR, storing one row per CDR3 protein. Of about 220,000 distinct CDR3 sequences listed, 34% are singletons. The sample comprised sorted CD4+, CD8+, or CD8+CD57+ T cells (not recorded which) from PBMCs. This clonotype was obtained from a human donor in good health, serving as a control. V and J are TRBV15 and TRBJ2-7, with 9 bases lining up with TRBD2. The CDR3: CATSRKGLASLSEQYF. The DNA for the CDR3 is TGTGCCACCAGCAGGAAAGGACTAGCGTCGCTCTCCGAGCAGTACTTC.